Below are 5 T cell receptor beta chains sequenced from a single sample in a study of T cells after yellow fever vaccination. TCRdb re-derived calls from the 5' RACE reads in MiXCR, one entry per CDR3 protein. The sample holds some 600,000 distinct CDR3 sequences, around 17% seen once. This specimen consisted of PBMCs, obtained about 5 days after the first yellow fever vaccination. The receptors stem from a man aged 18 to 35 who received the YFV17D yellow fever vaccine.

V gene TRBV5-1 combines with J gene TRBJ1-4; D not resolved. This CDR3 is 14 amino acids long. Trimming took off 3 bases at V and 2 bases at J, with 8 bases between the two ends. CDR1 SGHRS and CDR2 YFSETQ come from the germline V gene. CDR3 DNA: TGCGCCAGCAGCTACGGGGATACTAATGAAAAACTGTTTTTT. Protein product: CASSYGDTNEKLFF. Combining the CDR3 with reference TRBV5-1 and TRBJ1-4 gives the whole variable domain KAGVTQTPRYLIKTRGQQVTLSCSPISGHRSVSWYQQTPGQGLQFLFEYFSETQRNKGNFPGRFSGRQFSNSRSEMNVSTLELGDSALYLCASSYGDTNEKLFFGSGTQLSVL.

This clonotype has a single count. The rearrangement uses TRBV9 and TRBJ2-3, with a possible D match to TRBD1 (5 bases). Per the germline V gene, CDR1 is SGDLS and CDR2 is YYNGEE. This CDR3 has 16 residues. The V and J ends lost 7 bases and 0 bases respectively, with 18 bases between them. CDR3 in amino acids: CASGIGHSSSTDTQYF. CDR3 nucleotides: TGTGCCAGCGGAATAGGACATTCTTCTAGCACAGATACGCAGTATTTT.

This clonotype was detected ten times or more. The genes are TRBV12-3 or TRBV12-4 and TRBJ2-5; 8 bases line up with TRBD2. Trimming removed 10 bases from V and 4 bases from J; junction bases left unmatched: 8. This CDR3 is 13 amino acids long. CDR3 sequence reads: CATSSGGGETQYF. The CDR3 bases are TGTGCCACCTCAAGCGGGGGAGGAGAGACCCAGTACTTC.

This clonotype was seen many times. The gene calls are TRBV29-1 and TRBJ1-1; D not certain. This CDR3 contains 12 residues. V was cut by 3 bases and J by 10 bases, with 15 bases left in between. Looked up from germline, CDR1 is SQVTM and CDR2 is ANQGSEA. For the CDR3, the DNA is TGCAGCGTTGATCGGCAGTTTTTGGGAGCTTTCTTT. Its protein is CSVDRQFLGAFF.

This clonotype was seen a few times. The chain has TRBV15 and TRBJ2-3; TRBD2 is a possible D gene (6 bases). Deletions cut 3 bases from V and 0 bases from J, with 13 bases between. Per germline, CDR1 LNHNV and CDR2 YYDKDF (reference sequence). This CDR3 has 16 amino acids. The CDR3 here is CATSSPRRGSTDTQYF. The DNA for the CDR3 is TGTGCCACCAGCAGCCCAAGACGGGGGAGCACAGATACGCAGTATTTT.